One and the same sample provided the 15 T cell receptor beta chains below, sequenced in a study of T-cell memory formation after mild COVID-19. One entry per CDR3 protein results from TCRdb running MiXCR on the 5' RACE reads. This sample carries roughly 250,000 distinct CDR3 sequences, approximately 15% of them seen once, and the ten largest clones take 20% to 25%. The sample consisted of PBMCs or a T cell subset sorted from them (not recorded which). The receptors come from a man between 18 and 35 years old who had mild COVID-19 (a few samples of this study predate the infection). Cell type and time point are not known.

This clonotype has just a few counts. J is TRBJ2-2 and V is TRBV3-1; a weak D match, TRBD1 (8 bases). CDR3 size: 15 residues. V was clipped by 4 bases and J by 6 bases, with 15 bases between them. Germline V gene lookup returns CDR1 LGHDT and CDR2 YNNKEL (reference sequence). The CDR3, as DNA: TGTGCCAGCAGCCTCTGGACAGGGAGGGCCGGGGAGCTGTTTTTT. Translating gives CASSLWTGRAGELFF.

This clonotype was counted only a few times. The rearrangement links TRBV12-3 or TRBV12-4 to TRBJ1-1, with D perhaps TRBD1 (5 bases). This CDR3 has 14 amino acids. V was cut by 3 bases and J by 1 base, with 9 bases left in between. Here the CDR3 reads CASSFEQANTEAFF. In nucleotides, the CDR3 is TGTGCCAGCAGTTTTGAACAGGCGAACACTGAAGCTTTCTTT.

The chain links TRBV20-1 to TRBJ2-5, with D possibly matching TRBD2 (5 bases). The germline CDR1 and CDR2 sequences are DFQATT and SNEGSKA (reference sequence). The CDR3 length is 14 residues. V lost 2 bases, J lost 2 bases, and 12 bases lay in between. CDR3 loop: CSARRLARQETQYF. CDR3 sequence (DNA): TGCAGTGCTAGACGCCTAGCCAGGCAAGAGACCCAGTACTTC.

The chain recombines TRBV4-1 with TRBJ1-5; no clear D gene. The CDR3 runs to 13 residues. The germline gives CDR1 MGHRA, CDR2 YSYEKL. Trimming cost V 1 base and J 5 bases, with 6 bases left between them. The CDR3 DNA follows: TGCGCCAGCAGCCAAGCCTTAGATCAGCCCCAGCATTTT. Amino acid sequence: CASSQALDQPQHF.

This clonotype was detected a few times. The chain is built from TRBV9 and TRBJ2-2, with 9 bases lining up with TRBD1. J gave up 5 bases and V 4 bases, and 9 bases lay outside the gene matches. The CDR3 spans 16 residues. The germline gives CDR1 SGDLS, CDR2 YYNGEE. In DNA, the CDR3 is TGTGCCAGCAGCCGCACAGGGGGCGCATTGACCGGGGAGCTGTTTTTT. It specifies CASSRTGGALTGELFF.

The sample holds a few counts of this clonotype. The chain uses TRBV6-5 and TRBJ1-1; tentatively, D is TRBD1 (5 bases). The CDR3 has 16 amino acids. Per germline, CDR1 MNHEY and CDR2 SVGAGI. Trimming stripped 0 bases from V and 1 base from J, with 12 bases between. As DNA, the CDR3 is TGTGCCAGCAGTTACTCAGGGTTGGGGGGGAACACTGAAGCTTTCTTT. Translation: CASSYSGLGGNTEAFF.

The chain recombines TRBV11-2 with TRBJ2-5; D unresolved. CDR1 is SGHAT and CDR2 is FQNNGV in the germline V gene. The length of the CDR3 is 13 residues. V was clipped by 3 bases and J by 5 bases, with 10 bases between them. The chain's CDR3 is CASSLSSFETQYF. The CDR3 DNA reads as TGTGCCAGCAGCTTGAGCTCATTTGAGACCCAGTACTTC.

This clonotype was recorded a few times. The chain recombines TRBV6-2 or TRBV6-3 with TRBJ1-6, with D unclear. Trimming cost V 7 bases and J 8 bases, with 15 bases left between them. Per the germline V gene, CDR1 is MNHEY and CDR2 is SVGEGT. This CDR3 spans 14 amino acids. The CDR3 spells CASTPLGSDSPLHF. For the CDR3, the DNA is TGTGCCAGCACCCCCTTAGGGTCGGATTCACCCCTCCACTTT.

The chain links TRBV6-2 or TRBV6-3 to TRBJ2-3; D may match TRBD1 or TRBD2 (5 bases each). The CDR3 has 18 residues. Per germline, CDR1 MNHEY and CDR2 SVGEGT. Trimming shortened V by 2 bases and J by 1 base, and 19 bases separated the two germline ends. The CDR3 bases are TGTGCCAGCAGTTACGGCTGGGGGAGAAATACACGCACAGATACGCAGTATTTT. It codes for CASSYGWGRNTRTDTQYF.

In DNA, the CDR3 is TGCGCCAGCAGCCCGTACGAAGGCGTGGCCTACAATGAGCAGTTCTTC. Translated: CASSPYEGVAYNEQFF. The genes are TRBV5-1 and TRBJ2-1; D ambiguous. CDR3 length: 16 amino acids. Germline V lookup: CDR1 SGHRS, CDR2 YFSETQ. V gave up 4 bases and J gave up 2 bases, with 16 bases separating them.

The chain couples TRBV4-1 to TRBJ1-5; no reliable D call. Trimming took off 0 bases at V and 7 bases at J, with 10 bases between the two ends. The CDR3 contains 14 residues. CDR1 is MGHRA, CDR2 YSYEKL, per germline. The CDR3, as DNA: TGCGCCAGCAGCCAAGATCTCGACTGGCAGCCCCAGCATTTT. It is translated as CASSQDLDWQPQHF.

The V call is TRBV20-1, the J call TRBJ2-1; TRBD2 agrees at 10 bases. The V gene's germline CDR1 is DFQATT and CDR2 SNEGSKA (reference sequence). The junction had 10 bases not matched to a gene; V was cut back by 6 bases and J by 5 bases. The CDR3 has 15 amino acids. DNA for the CDR3: TGCAGTGCCCTAGGGAGGACTAGCGGACACAATGAGCAGTTCTTC. Amino acid sequence: CSALGRTSGHNEQFF.

V and J are TRBV3-1 and TRBJ2-5, with D possibly TRBD2 on 5 matching bases. This CDR3 has 13 residues. The V gene's germline CDR1 is LGHDT and CDR2 YNNKEL (reference sequence). V was cut by 4 bases and J by 3 bases, with 9 bases left in between. CDR3 in DNA: TGTGCCAGCAGCCGAGGGAGTGAAGAGACCCAGTACTTC. It codes for CASSRGSEETQYF.

This chain links TRBV9 with TRBJ1-5; 7 bases map to TRBD1. The trim removed 2 bases at V and 5 bases at J, leaving 7 bases unmatched. This CDR3 is built from 15 residues. The germline gives CDR1 SGDLS, CDR2 YYNGEE. CDR3 in amino acids: CASSVSDRDDQPQHF. CDR3 nucleotide sequence: TGTGCCAGCAGCGTTTCCGACAGGGACGATCAGCCCCAGCATTTT.

This clonotype was seen a few times. V usage is TRBV7-2 and J usage is TRBJ2-5, with 9 bases fitting TRBD2. In germline, CDR1 is SGHTA, CDR2 FQGNSA. This CDR3 is built from 12 residues. The trim removed 4 bases at V and 13 bases at J, leaving 7 bases unmatched. The CDR3 is CASSSQRGVVYF. CDR3 sequence (DNA): TGTGCCAGCAGCTCCCAGCGGGGGGTAGTGTACTTC.